These 19 T cell receptor beta chains originate from one sample sequenced in a study of T cells in Graves' hyperthyroidism and ophthalmopathy. From RNA transcripts, TCR beta CDR3 regions were amplified. RT-PCR in the first round (using the HTBI primer set) targeted the TCR CDR3. TCRdb re-analysed the multiplex PCR reads in MiXCR, keeping a single row per CDR3 protein. The sample has fewer than 650,000 distinct CDR3 sequences, 40% to 50% seen once; the top ten hold roughly 45%. The sample taken for sequencing was peripheral blood or thyroid tissue (not recorded which). These receptors originate from an adult woman with Graves' disease, either hyperthyroidism or ophthalmopathy (not recorded which).

This clonotype has more than one count but fewer than ten. The chain employs TRBV12-3 or TRBV12-4 and TRBJ1-5, with TRBD1 identical over 8 bases. Unmatched junction bases numbered 7, after V lost 3 bases and J lost 6 bases. The length of the CDR3 is 15 residues. The CDR3 spells CASSLGRGLSQPQHF. Written as DNA, the CDR3 is TGTGCCAGCAGTTTGGGCAGGGGGCTAAGTCAGCCCCAGCATTTT.

The sample holds a few counts of this clonotype. The V call is TRBV12-3 or TRBV12-4, the J call TRBJ1-1, with unresolved D. The V and J ends lost 8 bases and 4 bases respectively, with 17 bases between them. The CDR3 length is 14 residues. In DNA form, the CDR3 reads TGTGCCAGCTCACCCCGGGAGGGTCCCACTGAAGCTTTCTTT. Translated: CASSPREGPTEAFF.

This clonotype was counted many times. The chain is built from TRBV14 and TRBJ2-7; 7 bases agree with TRBD1. The germline V gene has CDR1 SGHDN and CDR2 FVKESK. The CDR3 contains 12 residues. V lost 4 bases to trimming and J lost 9 bases; unmatched junction nucleotides: 6. The CDR3 is CASSRTSGGQYF. CDR3 in DNA: TGTGCCAGCAGCCGTACCTCAGGGGGGCAGTACTTC.

This rearrangement joins TRBV6-1 to TRBJ2-3; D may be TRBD2 (6 bases). The germline V and J ends were trimmed by 8 bases and 6 bases, with 12 bases remaining between them. Germline V lookup: CDR1 MNHNS, CDR2 SASEGT. This CDR3 has 12 amino acids. The CDR3 spells CASQRTTDTQYF. In nucleotides, the CDR3 is TGTGCCAGCCAAAGGACTACGGATACGCAGTATTTT.

This clonotype was picked up many times. The chain combines TRBV20-1 with TRBJ2-1; 12 bases agree with TRBD2. The junction had 7 bases not matched to a gene; V was cut back by 2 bases and J by 2 bases. The CDR3 loop spans 17 amino acids. Per germline, CDR1 DFQATT and CDR2 SNEGSKA (reference sequence). CDR3 protein: CSARPPSGRAPYNEQFF. CDR3 in DNA: TGCAGTGCTAGACCCCCTAGCGGGAGGGCCCCCTACAATGAGCAGTTCTTC.

About this clonotype: At one of its ends the junction is not consistent with the germline gene, which may arise from a read error. This chain joins TRBV9 and TRBJ2-7; 10 bases line up with TRBD2. CDR3 length: 17 amino acids. The germline V gene encodes CDR1 SGDLS and CDR2 YYNGEE. The DNA of the CDR3 is TGCGCCAGCAGGCCGACACTAGCGGGGTTAAGCTCCTACGAGCAGTACTTC. It specifies CASRPTLAGLSSYEQYF.

This clonotype has more than one count but fewer than ten. The V and J genes are TRBV25-1 and TRBJ2-7; TRBD1 agrees at 9 bases. Germline CDR1 MGHDK, CDR2 SYGVNS. The V and J ends lost 1 base and 5 bases, in that order; junction bases with no gene match: 3. The CDR3 covers 14 residues. CDR3 coding DNA: TGTGCCAGCAGTGAATGGGGGACAGGGAACGAGCAGTACTTC. Its translation: CASSEWGTGNEQYF.

The J gene is TRBJ2-1, the V gene TRBV2; D could derive from TRBD1 or TRBD2 (5 bases each). V lost 6 bases, J lost 15 bases, and 21 bases lay in between. Germline CDR1 and CDR2: SNHLY and FYNNEI. The CDR3 totals 13 residues. CDR3: CASSSSGTSSGFF. CDR3 bases: TGTGCCAGCAGCTCCTCCGGGACCTCCAGCGGGTTCTTC.

The chain carries TRBV20-1 and TRBJ1-2; D is ambiguous. The germline V gene has CDR1 DFQATT and CDR2 SNEGSKA (reference sequence). Deletions cut 3 bases from V and 0 bases from J, with 11 bases between. The CDR3 runs 14 residues. In nucleotides, the CDR3 is TGCAGTGCTAGTGTGACGGTCACTAACTATGGCTACACCTTC. Encoded protein: CSASVTVTNYGYTF.

This clonotype was detected a few times. The V and J genes are TRBV29-1 and TRBJ2-1, with D tentatively TRBD2 (5 bases). There are 15 residues in the CDR3. The V end lost 5 bases, the J end lost 4 bases, and 18 bases lay between the germline ends. Per germline, CDR1 SQVTM and CDR2 ANQGSEA. The DNA for the CDR3 is TGCAGCGTTTCCACGGCTAGCCAGGCGTACAATGAGCAGTTCTTC. Its protein product is CSVSTASQAYNEQFF.

The chain combines TRBV29-1 with TRBJ2-5; D is undetermined. The ends were cut back, 8 bases at V and 4 bases at J, with 14 bases in the middle. Germline V gene sequence: CDR1 SQVTM, CDR2 ANQGSEA. The CDR3 sequence is 12 residues long. The CDR3 region is CSLEWAAETQYF. CDR3 DNA sequence: TGCAGCTTAGAGTGGGCGGCAGAGACCCAGTACTTC.

The chain couples TRBV15 to TRBJ1-5; possible D gene TRBD1, 5 bases. This CDR3 contains 16 residues. Germline V gene data show CDR1 as LNHNV and CDR2 as YYDKDF (reference sequence). V was shortened by 3 bases and J by 4 bases, with 16 bases between the two germline ends. The CDR3: CATSRSLRQPNQPQHF. CDR3 DNA sequence: TGTGCCACCAGCAGGAGCTTACGACAGCCTAATCAGCCCCAGCATTTT.

The rearrangement uses TRBV19 and TRBJ1-5, with D uncertain. This CDR3 has 15 residues. Germline loops: CDR1 LNHDA, CDR2 SQIVND (reference sequence). The V end lost 5 bases, the J end lost 0 bases, and 11 bases lay between the germline ends. In nucleotides, the CDR3 is TGTGCCAGTAGTCCACGAATTAATAGCAATCAGCCCCAGCATTTT. This sequence encodes CASSPRINSNQPQHF.

The chain links TRBV28 to TRBJ1-4, with D possibly TRBD1 on 6 matching bases. Between the trimmed V and J ends, which lost 5 bases and 8 bases, there was a span of 15 bases. CDR3 length equals 14 residues. Looked up from germline, CDR1 is MDHEN and CDR2 is SYDVKM. The CDR3 nucleotides read TGTGCCAGCAGTCCCGACAGGAATCGCGAAAAACTGTTTTTT. Encoded protein: CASSPDRNREKLFF.

The CDR3: CAIPGAGYGYTF. The CDR3 nucleotides are TGTGCCATCCCCGGTGCTGGCTATGGCTACACCTTC. The rearrangement uses TRBV10-3 and TRBJ1-2; D gene uncertain. Germline V gene sequence: CDR1 ENHRY, CDR2 SYGVKD. The CDR3 consists of 12 residues. Trimming removed 8 bases at V and 4 bases at J, with 11 bases between.

This clonotype appeared many times. The chain couples TRBV11-2 to TRBJ1-2, with D perhaps TRBD1 (5 bases). V was shortened by 1 base and J by 4 bases, with 10 bases between the two germline ends. There are 14 residues in the CDR3. Germline V gene sequence: CDR1 SGHAT, CDR2 FQNNGV. The CDR3 region is CASSLGGVIYGYTF. In nucleotides, the CDR3 is TGTGCCAGCAGCTTAGGAGGGGTTATCTATGGCTACACCTTC.

This chain joins TRBV10-3 and TRBJ2-7; perhaps TRBD1 as D (5 bases). Germline V lookup: CDR1 ENHRY, CDR2 SYGVKD. V shed 4 bases and J shed 3 bases, with 22 bases lying between them. The CDR3 has 17 amino acids. The CDR3 DNA reads TGTGCCATCAGTGCCCTCCACCGACAGCTTCCCCTCTACGAGCAGTACTTC. This sequence encodes CAISALHRQLPLYEQYF.

V usage is TRBV9 and J usage is TRBJ1-2; D may be TRBD1 (5 bases). The CDR3 is made up of 15 amino acids. Trimming took off 2 bases at V and 9 bases at J, with 20 bases between the two ends. CDR1 is SGDLS, CDR2 YYNGEE, per germline. CDR3 sequence (DNA): TGTGCCAGCAGCGTCGACACTTCCGGGGACGATAGCTACACCTTC. Translation gives CASSVDTSGDDSYTF.

This clonotype was recorded many times. A much larger clone is a single base away; this may be a read error. The chain has TRBV10-2 and TRBJ1-5; a possible D gene is TRBD1 (5 bases). Trimming cost V 7 bases and J 3 bases, with 13 bases left between them. Germline V gives CDR1 WSHSY, CDR2 SAAADI. The CDR3 is made up of 14 amino acids. Here the CDR3 reads CASNLRGNNQPQHF. DNA for the CDR3: TGCGCCAGCAACCTACGGGGGAACAATCAGCCCCAGCATTTT.